Listed below are T cell receptor beta chains from one sample, sequenced in a study of T-cell memory formation after mild COVID-19. TCRdb reanalysed the 5' RACE reads using MiXCR and keeps one entry per CDR3 protein. The table includes 450,000 to 650,000 distinct CDR3 sequences, approximately 21% detected once. The source material was PBMCs or a T cell subset sorted from them (not recorded which). These receptor sequences come from an adult woman who had mild COVID-19 (a few samples of this study predate the infection). Cell type and time point are not known. CDR3s include the opening cysteine and the closing phenylalanine or tryptophan. D genes are given only for firm matches. Some rows have no size entry. The others give once, few or many, or a class for an expanded clone.

11 | - | TRBJ1-6 | - | TRBV6-2/TRBV6-3 | CASNSNSPLHF | TGTGCCAGCAATTCCAATTCACCCCTCCACTTT
16 | few | TRBJ2-7 | - | TRBV10-3 | CAISGGGTAASYEQYF | TGTGCCATCAGTGGTGGGGGTACAGCGGCTTCCTACGAGCAGTACTTC
15 | - | TRBJ2-6 | - | TRBV20-1 | CSATDGISGANVLTF | TGCAGTGCTACGGACGGTATCTCTGGGGCCAACGTCCTGACTTTC
15 | - | TRBJ1-5 | - | TRBV4-3 | CASSQDWGRGQQQHF | TGCGCCAGCAGCCAAGATTGGGGGCGCGGTCAGCAGCAGCATTTT
17 | few | TRBJ1-1 | TRBD1 | TRBV4-2 | CASSQDYGRQGTPEAFF | TGTGCCAGCAGCCAAGATTACGGAAGACAGGGGACACCTGAAGCTTTCTTT
15 | few | TRBJ2-5 | - | TRBV20-1 | CSAPPGTGRGETQYF | TGCAGTGCACCCCCCGGGACCGGGAGAGGAGAGACCCAGTACTTC
17 | - | TRBJ2-1 | TRBD2 | TRBV11-1 | CASALPRGEGSYNEQFF | TGTGCCAGCGCGTTACCGCGGGGGGAGGGGTCCTACAATGAGCAGTTCTTC
17 | - | TRBJ1-5 | - | TRBV30 | CAWSLKQQGYGNQPQHF | TGTGCCTGGAGTCTTAAACAACAGGGTTACGGCAATCAGCCCCAGCATTTT
11 | few | TRBJ1-1 | - | TRBV2 | CASRGGGIAFF | TGTGCCAGCAGGGGAGGAGGCATAGCTTTCTTT
14 | few | TRBJ2-7 | - | TRBV13 | CASSSPGDGDEQYF | TGTGCCAGCAGCTCCCCCGGGGACGGAGACGAGCAGTACTTC
14 | - | TRBJ2-1 | TRBD2 | TRBV10-3 | CAISGGRDYNEQFF | TGTGCCATATCGGGGGGGCGTGATTACAATGAGCAGTTCTTC
15 | - | TRBJ1-6 | - | TRBV5-1 | CASSLGENYNSPLHF | TGCGCCAGCAGCTTGGGAGAAAACTATAATTCACCCCTCCACTTT
13 | few | TRBJ1-1 | - | TRBV24-1 | CATSDRGYTEAFF | TGTGCCACCAGTGACCGAGGTTACACTGAAGCTTTCTTT
17 | few | TRBJ2-1 | TRBD2 | TRBV6-2/TRBV6-3 | CASSGRGGSGAYNEQFF | TGTGCCAGCAGTGGACGCGGGGGTAGCGGGGCATACAATGAGCAGTTCTTC
13 | - | TRBJ2-1 | - | TRBV6-2/TRBV6-3 | CASSQGVRGEQFF | TGTGCCAGCAGTCAGGGAGTTCGCGGTGAGCAGTTCTTC
15 | - | TRBJ2-5 | - | TRBV29-1 | CSVETEGGAGETQYF | TGCAGCGTTGAAACGGAGGGGGGCGCAGGAGAGACCCAGTACTTC
15 | few | TRBJ2-1 | TRBD2 | TRBV4-1 | CASSQDLVAGGEQFF | TGCGCCAGCAGCCAAGATCTAGTAGCGGGGGGTGAGCAGTTCTTC
12 | few | TRBJ2-7 | - | TRBV7-2 | CASSPYRTEQYF | TGTGCCAGCAGCCCCTACAGGACAGAGCAGTACTTC
14 | few | TRBJ2-4 | - | TRBV2 | CASSDTYLKNIQYF | TGTGCCAGCAGTGACACATACCTAAAAAACATTCAGTACTTC
14 | - | TRBJ1-1 | TRBD1 | TRBV19 | CASRKIDRGAEAFF | TGTGCCAGTAGAAAGATTGACAGGGGTGCTGAAGCTTTCTTT
14 | few | TRBJ2-2 | - | TRBV5-1 | CASSGTAITGELFF | TGCGCCAGCTCCGGGACGGCGATCACCGGGGAGCTGTTTTTT
14 | - | TRBJ1-1 | TRBD1 | TRBV7-6 | CASSTGQGYTEAFF | TGTGCCAGCAGCACGGGACAGGGGTACACTGAAGCTTTCTTT
18 | few | TRBJ2-3 | TRBD2 | TRBV20-1 | CSARGSPGTSGRVDTQYF | TGCAGTGCTAGAGGTTCTCCCGGGACTAGCGGGAGGGTGGATACGCAGTATTTT
15 | - | TRBJ2-3 | TRBD2 | TRBV2 | CASSETSGYTDTQYF | TGTGCCAGCAGTGAAACTAGCGGATACACAGATACGCAGTATTTT
15 | - | TRBJ2-1 | - | TRBV11-3 | CASSPRGFSANEQFF | TGTGCCAGCAGCCCAAGGGGGTTTAGTGCCAATGAGCAGTTCTTC
20 | few | TRBJ1-1 | - | TRBV7-9 | CASTWPGRDLYSRMNTEAFF | TGTGCCAGCACGTGGCCCGGCAGGGACCTATACTCGCGGATGAACACTGAAGCTTTCTTT
15 | - | TRBJ1-3 | TRBD1 | TRBV9 | CASSPGTGHGNTIYF | TGTGCCAGCAGCCCAGGGACAGGGCATGGAAACACCATATATTTT
13 | few | TRBJ1-5 | TRBD1 | TRBV20-1 | CSAGTGRNQPQHF | TGCAGTGCTGGGACAGGACGCAATCAGCCCCAGCATTTT
12 | few | TRBJ2-5 | - | TRBV6-5 | CASSYPLETQYF | TGTGCCAGCAGTTACCCTCTGGAGACCCAGTACTTC
14 | few | TRBJ2-1 | - | TRBV7-9 | CASSGRLDFDEQFF | TGTGCCAGCAGCGGTCGACTAGATTTCGATGAGCAGTTCTTC
17 | - | TRBJ2-3 | TRBD1 | TRBV12-3/TRBV12-4 | CASSLTPGTGYTDTQYF | TGTGCCAGCAGTCTAACGCCCGGGACAGGATACACAGATACGCAGTATTTT
21 | many | TRBJ2-1 | TRBD2 | TRBV4-3 | CASSQATTQERTSGIYNEQFF | TGCGCCAGCAGCCAGGCAACGACCCAGGAGAGGACTAGCGGAATCTACAATGAGCAGTTCTTC
13 | - | TRBJ1-1 | - | TRBV5-1 | CASRRGVGTEAFF | TGCGCCAGCAGGAGGGGGGTTGGCACTGAAGCTTTCTTT
12 | few | TRBJ2-7 | - | TRBV12-3/TRBV12-4 | CASSSPPGLASF | TGTGCCAGCAGTTCACCTCCGGGACTCGCTTCATTC
11 | few | TRBJ2-1 | - | TRBV24-1 | CATQRDNEQFF | TGTGCCACGCAGAGGGACAATGAGCAGTTCTTC
9 | - | TRBJ2-3 | - | TRBV27 | CATPDTQYF | TGTGCCACGCCAGATACGCAGTATTTT
13 | few | TRBJ1-4 | - | TRBV5-4 | CASSLPGNEKLFF | TGTGCCAGCAGCTTGCCCGGAAATGAAAAACTGTTTTTT
15 | - | TRBJ1-2 | TRBD1 | TRBV2 | CASSEGEGGFYGYTF | TGTGCCAGCAGTGAAGGGGAAGGGGGCTTTTATGGCTACACCTTC
15 | few | TRBJ1-2 | - | TRBV5-6 | CASSLSPPSVGGYTF | TGTGCCAGCAGCTTGAGTCCCCCCTCGGTGGGGGGCTACACCTTC
15 | few | TRBJ1-5 | - | TRBV7-9 | CASRGGVPSNQPQHF | TGTGCCAGCAGGGGGGGGGTTCCAAGCAATCAGCCCCAGCATTTT
19 | - | TRBJ2-6 | TRBD1 | TRBV4-2 | CASSQEWGQGLSGANVLTF | TGTGCCAGCAGCCAAGAATGGGGACAGGGACTCTCTGGGGCCAACGTCCTGACTTTC
15 | - | TRBJ2-2 | TRBD2 | TRBV3-1 | CASRASGGNTGELFF | TGTGCCAGCAGGGCTAGCGGTGGGAACACCGGGGAGCTGTTTTTT
14 | - | TRBJ2-3 | - | TRBV4-2 | CASSHLDSPDTQYF | TGTGCCAGCAGCCACCTTGACAGCCCAGATACGCAGTATTTT
14 | - | TRBJ1-4 | TRBD1 | TRBV24-1 | CATRWTGFNEKLFF | TGTGCCACCCGATGGACAGGGTTCAATGAAAAACTGTTTTTT